Below, one T cell receptor (beta chain) is given with its context. What it recognizes is unknown. The table came from immunoSEQ multiplex PCR; TCRdb's copy has only in-frame clones and leaves some out. The repertoire holds some 58,000 clones, with roughly 70% as singletons. These data are taken from a study of cytotoxic CD8 clonotypes in ibrutinib-treated CLL. General study points: Clonality rose at ibrutinib response, held steady in sustained remission, and fell toward baseline at progression.

Germline V gives CDR1 SGDLS, CDR2 YYNGEE. Trimming cost V 3 bases and J 6 bases, with 11 bases left between them. This CDR3 is built from 13 residues. This sequence originates from a human donor with chronic lymphocytic leukemia. Sequenced here: PBMCs, sampled after 12 months of ibrutinib treatment. The chain recombines TRBV9 with TRBJ2-3; D unresolved. CDR3 residues: CASSAPPGDTQYF. For the CDR3, the DNA is TGTGCCAGCAGCGCCCCACCCGGGGATACGCAGTATTTT.